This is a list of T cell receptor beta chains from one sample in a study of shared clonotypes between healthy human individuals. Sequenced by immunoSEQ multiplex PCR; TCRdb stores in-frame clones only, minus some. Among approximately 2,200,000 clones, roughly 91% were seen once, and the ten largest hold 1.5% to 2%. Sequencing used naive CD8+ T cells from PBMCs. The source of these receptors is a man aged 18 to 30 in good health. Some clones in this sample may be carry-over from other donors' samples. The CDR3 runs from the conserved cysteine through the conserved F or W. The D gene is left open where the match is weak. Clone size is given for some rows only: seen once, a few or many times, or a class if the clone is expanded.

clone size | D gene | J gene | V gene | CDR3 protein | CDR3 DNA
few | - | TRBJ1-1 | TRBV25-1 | CASSVWGEAFF | TGTGCCAGCAGTGTTTGGGGGGAAGCTTTCTTT
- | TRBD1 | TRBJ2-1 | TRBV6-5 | CASSYSWDRAYNEQFF | TGTGCCAGCAGTTACTCTTGGGACAGGGCTTACAATGAGCAGTTCTTC
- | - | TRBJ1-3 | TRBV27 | CASSLSNAGRNTIYF | TGTGCCAGCAGTTTATCGAACGCAGGGAGAAACACCATATATTTT
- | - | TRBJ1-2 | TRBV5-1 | CASSLVPGADYGYTF | TGCGCCAGCAGCTTGGTTCCGGGGGCGGACTATGGCTACACCTTC
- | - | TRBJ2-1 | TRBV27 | CASSSSLLPYNEQFF | TGTGCCAGCAGTTCCAGTCTTCTACCCTACAATGAGCAGTTCTTC
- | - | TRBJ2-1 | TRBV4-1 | CASSQGAAIEQFF | TGCGCCAGCAGCCAAGGGGCAGCCATTGAGCAGTTCTTC
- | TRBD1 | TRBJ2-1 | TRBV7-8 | CASSLVGTGGNEQFF | TGTGCCAGCAGCTTAGTGGGGACAGGGGGGAATGAGCAGTTCTTC
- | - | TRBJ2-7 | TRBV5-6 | CASSLFGKSYEQYF | TGTGCCAGCAGCTTGTTTGGTAAATCCTACGAGCAGTACTTC
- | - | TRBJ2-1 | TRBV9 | CASSVGGSYNEQFF | TGTGCCAGCAGCGTAGGAGGCTCCTACAATGAGCAGTTCTTC
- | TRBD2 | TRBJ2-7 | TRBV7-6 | CASQRLAGSSYEQYF | TGTGCCAGCCAGAGGCTAGCGGGTAGCTCCTACGAGCAGTACTTC
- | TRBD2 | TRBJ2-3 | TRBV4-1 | CASSQAPKGLAGPGATDTQYF | TGCGCCAGCAGCCAAGCTCCAAAGGGACTAGCGGGCCCTGGGGCCACAGATACGCAGTATTTT
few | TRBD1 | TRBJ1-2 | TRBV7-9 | CASSSGTGNGYTF | TGTGCCAGCAGTTCGGGGACAGGGAATGGCTACACCTTC
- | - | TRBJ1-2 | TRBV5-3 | CARSFFPGRLGYGYTF | TGTGCCAGAAGCTTCTTTCCCGGACGCCTGGGGTATGGCTACACCTTC
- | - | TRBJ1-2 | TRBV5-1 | CASGQGYGYTF | TGCGCCAGCGGCCAGGGGTATGGCTACACCTTC
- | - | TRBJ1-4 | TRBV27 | CASRPGTLIRLGNEKLFF | TGTGCCAGCAGACCCGGGACATTAATCCGTCTGGGGAATGAAAAACTGTTTTTT
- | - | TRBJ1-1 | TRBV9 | CASTPAAGGMGAFF | TGTGCCAGCACCCCGGCCGCGGGCGGGATGGGAGCTTTCTTT
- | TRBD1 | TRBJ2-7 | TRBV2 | CASATGIYEQYF | TGTGCCAGCGCGACAGGGATATACGAGCAGTACTTC
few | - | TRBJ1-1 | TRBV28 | CASSHAGLAFF | TGTGCCAGCAGTCACGCAGGGTTGGCTTTCTTT
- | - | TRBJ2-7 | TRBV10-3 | CAISERGDEQYF | TGTGCCATCAGTGAGAGGGGGGACGAGCAGTACTTC
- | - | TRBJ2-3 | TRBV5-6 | CASSLDRATDTQYF | TGTGCCAGCAGCTTGGACAGGGCAACAGATACGCAGTATTTT
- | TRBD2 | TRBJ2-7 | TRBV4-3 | CASSQGTSGRAVTYEQYF | TGCGCCAGCAGCCAAGGGACTAGCGGGAGGGCCGTGACCTACGAGCAGTACTTC
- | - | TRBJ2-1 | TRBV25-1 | CASLELGGNEQFF | TGTGCCAGCCTGGAGCTGGGCGGGAATGAGCAGTTCTTC
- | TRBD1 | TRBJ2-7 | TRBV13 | CASSLGPGQGDYEQYF | TGTGCCAGCAGCTTAGGTCCGGGACAGGGAGACTACGAGCAGTACTTC
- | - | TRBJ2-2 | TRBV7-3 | CASSLGPIWAGELFF | TGTGCCAGCAGCTTAGGACCAATATGGGCCGGGGAGCTGTTTTTT
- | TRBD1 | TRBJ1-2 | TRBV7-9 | CASSPPGQGSGYTF | TGTGCCAGCAGCCCCCCCGGACAGGGTAGTGGCTACACCTTC
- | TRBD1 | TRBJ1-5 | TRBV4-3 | CASSRNYRGVGQPQHF | TGCGCCAGCAGCCGAAATTACAGGGGGGTCGGTCAGCCCCAGCATTTT
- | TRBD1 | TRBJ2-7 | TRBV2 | CASSRTWDREGEQYF | TGTGCCAGCAGCCGGACGTGGGACAGGGAGGGCGAGCAGTACTTC
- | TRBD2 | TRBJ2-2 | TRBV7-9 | CASSPSGLAGVRNTGELFF | TGTGCCAGCAGCCCCTCCGGACTAGCGGGAGTTAGAAACACCGGGGAGCTGTTTTTT
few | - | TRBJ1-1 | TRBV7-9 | CASSHTDRNTEAFF | TGTGCCAGCAGCCACACTGACAGGAACACTGAAGCTTTCTTT